Following are 24 T cell receptor beta chains from one sample sequenced in a study of T cell responses to AZD1222 COVID-19 vaccine. Libraries were prepared by immunoSEQ multiplex PCR; TCRdb keeps only in-frame clonotypes and omits some of them. The sample lists approximately 90,000 clones; about 89% were seen once. The sample was peripheral blood, taken on day 0 of AZD1222 vaccination. The receptor set was obtained from an adult in good health.

This chain joins TRBV28 and TRBJ1-2, with D uncertain. CDR1 is MDHEN, CDR2 SYDVKM, per germline. V was pared by 5 bases and J by 5 bases, with 12 bases between. The CDR3 length is 13 residues. CDR3 DNA: TGTGCCAGCAGTACCCGAGCGGGTTATGGCTACACCTTC. Its protein is CASSTRAGYGYTF.

This clone has a handful of counts. At one end, the junction sequence differs from germline, possibly due to a read error. V usage is TRBV7-9 and J usage is TRBJ1-2; 7 nucleotides align to TRBD1. The CDR3 is 11 amino acids. The germline CDR1 and CDR2 sequences are SEHNR and FQNEAQ (reference sequence). Here the CDR3 DNA reads TGTGCCAGCAGCCTAGGCCCAGGGGGGGACTTC. As protein: CASSLGPGGDF.

V and J are TRBV5-4 and TRBJ2-6; perhaps TRBD1 as D (6 bases). This CDR3 has 18 residues. Trimming left V 2 bases short and J 3 bases short, with 18 bases between. Germline assignment: CDR1 SGHNT and CDR2 YYREEE (reference sequence). The CDR3 here is CASSLGQKEGRGANVLTF. CDR3 sequence (DNA): TGTGCCAGCAGCTTAGGACAGAAAGAGGGACGTGGGGCCAACGTCCTGACTTTC.

The V and J genes are TRBV6-2 or TRBV6-3 and TRBJ1-1, with D tentatively TRBD1 (5 bases). The CDR3 has 13 amino acids. V lost 5 bases and J 1 base, leaving 8 bases between the germline ends. Looked up from germline, CDR1 is MNHEY and CDR2 is SVGEGT. The CDR3 reads CASSKTENTEAFF. The CDR3 DNA sequence: TGTGCCAGCAGTAAGACAGAGAACACTGAAGCTTTCTTT.

This clone occurred once. The chain carries TRBV27 and TRBJ2-1; weak D call: TRBD2 (7 bases). CDR3 length equals 14 residues. V was shortened by 10 bases and J by 5 bases, with 18 bases between the two germline ends. In germline, CDR1 is MNHEY, CDR2 SMNVEV (reference sequence). CDR3 residues: CATRRGGLNNEQFF. CDR3 nucleotides: TGTGCCACCAGAAGGGGGGGGCTCAACAATGAGCAGTTCTTC.

The CDR3 nucleotides are TGTGCTAGTGGTTCCGGGGGAAATAATGAAAAACTGTTTTTT. Residues: CASGSGGNNEKLFF. The genes are TRBV12-5 and TRBJ1-4, with D perhaps TRBD1 (5 bases). Germline V gene lookup returns CDR1 LGHNT and CDR2 FRNRAP. Trimming shortened V by 4 bases and J by 4 bases, and 10 bases separated the two germline ends. The CDR3 consists of 14 residues.

V gene TRBV30 combines with J gene TRBJ1-6; D is ambiguous. From germline, CDR1 is GTSNPN and CDR2 SVGIG (reference sequence). The CDR3 covers 15 residues. V gave up 6 bases and J gave up 8 bases, with 20 bases separating them. CDR3 sequence (DNA): TGTGCCTGTTCTTTTGGGGTCCTAAGGGATTCACCCCTCCACTTT. It codes for CACSFGVLRDSPLHF.

The chain couples TRBV19 to TRBJ1-2; D unclear. CDR1 is LNHDA and CDR2 is SQIVND in the germline V gene (reference sequence). CDR3 size: 14 residues. Trimming left V 7 bases short and J 0 bases short, with 12 bases between. For the CDR3, the DNA is TGTGCCAGTATACATACCGGGGCTAACTATGGCTACACCTTC. Translating it yields CASIHTGANYGYTF.

The gene calls are TRBV29-1 and TRBJ1-2; 8 bases line up with TRBD1. The V gene end was trimmed by 7 bases and the J gene end by 6 bases; junction bases not matched to a gene: 13. The CDR3 runs 14 residues. CDR1 is SQVTM, CDR2 ANQGSEA, per germline. This chain's CDR3 is CSALDRGLGNGYTF. DNA for the CDR3: TGCAGCGCGTTAGACAGGGGATTAGGCAATGGCTACACCTTC.

The genes are TRBV9 and TRBJ1-6, with 9 bases identical to TRBD1. The CDR3 extends over 14 amino acids. Per the germline V gene, CDR1 is SGDLS and CDR2 is YYNGEE. Germline trimming cut 4 bases from V and 11 bases from J; bases unmatched to any gene: 7. The CDR3 protein is CASSPRTGVTPLHF. The CDR3 DNA follows: TGTGCCAGCAGCCCCCGGACAGGGGTGACACCCCTCCACTTT.

The V gene is TRBV9, the J gene TRBJ1-1; D unresolved. The germline gives CDR1 SGDLS, CDR2 YYNGEE. V lost 0 bases and J 1 base, leaving 7 bases between the germline ends. The CDR3 is 14 amino acids. In DNA, the CDR3 is TGTGCCAGCAGCGTAGCTGCGGGGAACACTGAAGCTTTCTTT. It yields the protein CASSVAAGNTEAFF. Supplemented by reference TRBV9 and TRBJ1-1, the full variable domain reads DSGVTQTPKHLITATGQRVTLRCSPRSGDLSVYWYQQSLDQGLQFLIQYYNGEERAKGNILERFSAQQFPDLHSELNLSSLELGDSALYFCASSVAAGNTEAFFGQGTRLTVV.

The chain joins TRBV29-1 to TRBJ2-3; TRBD2 is a possible D gene (6 bases). The CDR3 has 15 amino acids. Germline V CDR1 and CDR2: SQVTM, ANQGSEA. Deletions cut 6 bases from V and 0 bases from J, with 16 bases between. This CDR3 reads CSVAGTLSSTDTQYF. Here the CDR3 DNA reads TGCAGCGTCGCGGGGACTCTTTCTAGCACAGATACGCAGTATTTT.

The chain is built from TRBV19 and TRBJ1-5, with 9 bases that match TRBD1. V was clipped by 4 bases and J by 5 bases; unmatched bases: 6. The CDR3 runs 15 residues. Germline V gives CDR1 LNHDA, CDR2 SQIVND (reference sequence). CDR3 in DNA: TGTGCCAGTAGTAAACGGACAGGGGATGATCAGCCCCAGCATTTT. Its translation is CASSKRTGDDQPQHF.

The gene calls are TRBV3-1 (or the pseudogene TRBV3-2) and TRBJ2-1; D may be TRBD2 (6 bases). This CDR3 region has 17 residues. Trimming cost V 2 bases and J 6 bases, with 20 bases left between them. Per the germline V gene, CDR1 is LGHDT and CDR2 is YNNKEL (reference sequence). CDR3 sequence (DNA): TGTGCCAGCAGCCAATTTGTGGGACTTACTTCCCCCAATGAGCAGTTCTTC. This translates into CASSQFVGLTSPNEQFF.

The J gene is TRBJ1-1, the V gene TRBV2, with a possible D match to TRBD1 (5 bases). The V end lost 7 bases, the J end lost 11 bases, and 11 bases lay between the germline ends. Germline V gene lookup returns CDR1 SNHLY and CDR2 FYNNEI. The CDR3 is 10 residues long. The CDR3 bases are TGTGCCAGCAATGGGGGGAGGGCTTTCTTT. This codes for CASNGGRAFF.

The chain employs TRBV19 and TRBJ1-3; D gene ambiguous. Germline V gives CDR1 LNHDA, CDR2 SQIVND (reference sequence). CDR3 size: 15 residues. V lost 3 bases and J lost 4, with 13 bases in between. Here the CDR3 DNA reads TGTGCCAGTAGTATTAAAGAGGCGCCCGGAAACACCATATATTTT. Its protein is CASSIKEAPGNTIYF.

V usage is TRBV19 and J usage is TRBJ2-1, with 8 nucleotides matching TRBD1. The J segment lost 1 base and the V segment lost 8 bases, leaving 13 bases of the junction unmatched. Germline CDR1 reads LNHDA; CDR2 reads SQIVND (reference sequence). The CDR3 consists of 17 residues. The DNA for the CDR3 is TGTGCCAGTGAGGGCCTAAGGACAGGGATGTCCTACAATGAGCAGTTCTTC. Translation: CASEGLRTGMSYNEQFF.

This clone was counted once. CDR3 amino acids: CASSWGTGGTEAFF. The DNA for the CDR3 is TGTGCCAGCAGTTGGGGGACAGGGGGCACTGAAGCTTTCTTT. This sequence joins TRBV5-6 and TRBJ1-1, with 11 bases aligning to TRBD1. This CDR3 spans 14 amino acids. CDR1 and CDR2 (germline): SGHDT, YYEEEE. J was trimmed by 4 bases and V by 5 bases; bases with no gene match: 4.

The V gene is TRBV9, the J gene TRBJ2-1; D not certain. V was shortened by 4 bases and J by 4 bases, with 12 bases between the two germline ends. This CDR3 comprises 14 residues. Per germline, CDR1 SGDLS and CDR2 YYNGEE. The CDR3 DNA follows: TGTGCCAGCAGCCCTCCCGGGTTTTACAATGAGCAGTTCTTC. It encodes CASSPPGFYNEQFF.

The gene calls are TRBV10-2 and TRBJ2-3; 8 nucleotides match TRBD2. This CDR3 is 15 amino acids long. V lost 2 bases to trimming and J lost 3 bases; unmatched junction nucleotides: 4. Germline CDR1 reads WSHSY; CDR2 reads SAAADI. Here the CDR3 reads CASSELGGGTDTQYF. The DNA for the CDR3 is TGCGCCAGCAGTGAGCTGGGCGGGGGGACAGATACGCAGTATTTT.

This clone was detected only a few times. This CDR3 reads CASSVSGGSSYNEQFF. DNA of the CDR3: TGTGCCAGCAGTGTTAGCGGGGGAAGCTCCTACAATGAGCAGTTCTTC. The chain recombines TRBV2 with TRBJ2-1, with TRBD2 identical over 9 bases. CDR3 length equals 16 residues. The germline gives CDR1 SNHLY, CDR2 FYNNEI. J was trimmed by 0 bases and V by 4 bases; bases with no gene match: 4.

This clone has only one observation. This chain links TRBV2 with TRBJ1-1; D not certain. The V and J ends lost 6 bases and 1 base respectively, with 12 bases between them. The germline CDR1 and CDR2 sequences are SNHLY and FYNNEI. The CDR3 consists of 14 residues. In DNA form, the CDR3 reads TGTGCCAGCAGCGATACGACATGGAACACTGAAGCTTTCTTT. This encodes CASSDTTWNTEAFF.

The chain uses TRBV2 and TRBJ2-7, with D perhaps TRBD1 or TRBD2 (5 bases each). With 4 bases removed from V and 0 bases from J, the gap between germline ends came to 7 bases. Germline CDR1 SNHLY, CDR2 FYNNEI. The CDR3 is 13 residues long. CDR3 sequence reads: CASSGDHSYEQYF. The CDR3 nucleotides read TGTGCCAGCAGTGGGGACCACTCCTACGAGCAGTACTTC.

The chain links TRBV28 to TRBJ1-2; D is unclear. CDR1 is MDHEN, CDR2 SYDVKM, per germline. Trimming took off 7 bases at V and 8 bases at J, with 23 bases between the two ends. The CDR3 consists of 15 residues. The CDR3 nucleotides are TGTGCCAGCACCCCACCCCTGGACCTGCGGCGGGGCTACACCTTC. Protein: CASTPPLDLRRGYTF.